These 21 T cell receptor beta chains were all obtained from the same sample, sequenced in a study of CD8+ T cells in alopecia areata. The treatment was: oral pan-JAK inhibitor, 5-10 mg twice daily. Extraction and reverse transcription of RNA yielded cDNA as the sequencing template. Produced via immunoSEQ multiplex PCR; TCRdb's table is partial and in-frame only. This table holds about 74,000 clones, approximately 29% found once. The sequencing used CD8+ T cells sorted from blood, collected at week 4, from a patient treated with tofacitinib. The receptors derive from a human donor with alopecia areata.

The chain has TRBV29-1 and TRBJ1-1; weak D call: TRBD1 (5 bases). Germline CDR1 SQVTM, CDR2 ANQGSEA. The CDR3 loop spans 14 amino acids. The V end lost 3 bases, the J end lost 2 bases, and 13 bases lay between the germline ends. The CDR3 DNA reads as TGCAGCGTTGAGCAGACAGAGATCAACACTGAAGCTTTCTTT. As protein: CSVEQTEINTEAFF.

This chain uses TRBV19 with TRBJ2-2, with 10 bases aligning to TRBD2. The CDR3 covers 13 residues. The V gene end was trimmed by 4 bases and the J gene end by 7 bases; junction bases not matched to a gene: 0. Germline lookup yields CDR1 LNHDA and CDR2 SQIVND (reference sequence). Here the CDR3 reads CASSTSGSGELFF. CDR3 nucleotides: TGTGCCAGTAGTACTAGCGGGAGCGGGGAGCTGTTTTTT.

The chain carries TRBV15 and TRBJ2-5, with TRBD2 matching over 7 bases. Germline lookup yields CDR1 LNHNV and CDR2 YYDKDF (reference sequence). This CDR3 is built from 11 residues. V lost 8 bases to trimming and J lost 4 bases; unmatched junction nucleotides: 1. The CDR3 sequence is CATGRAETQYF. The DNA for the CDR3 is TGTGCCACCGGGAGGGCAGAGACCCAGTACTTC.

The CDR3 reads CAWSRENQPQHF. The CDR3 DNA reads as TGTGCCTGGAGCCGGGAGAATCAGCCCCAGCATTTT. This sequence joins TRBV30 and TRBJ1-5; D not resolved. V dropped 3 bases and J dropped 4 bases, with 7 bases sitting between them. The CDR3 is made up of 12 amino acids. Germline lookup yields CDR1 GTSNPN and CDR2 SVGIG (reference sequence).

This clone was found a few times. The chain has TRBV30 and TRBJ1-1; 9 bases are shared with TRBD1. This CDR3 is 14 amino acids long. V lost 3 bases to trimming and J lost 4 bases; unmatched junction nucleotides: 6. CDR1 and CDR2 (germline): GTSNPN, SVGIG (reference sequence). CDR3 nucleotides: TGTGCCTGGAGCGGGGGACAGGGAGTCACTGAAGCTTTCTTT. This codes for CAWSGGQGVTEAFF.

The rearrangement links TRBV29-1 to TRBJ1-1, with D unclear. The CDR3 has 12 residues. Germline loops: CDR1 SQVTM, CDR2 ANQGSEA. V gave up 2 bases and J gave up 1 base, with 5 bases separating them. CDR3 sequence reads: CSVERGNTEAFF. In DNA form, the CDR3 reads TGCAGCGTTGAACGGGGGAACACTGAAGCTTTCTTT.

The CDR3: CANSRPGRTYEQYF. The DNA of the CDR3 is TGTGCCAACTCCCGTCCGGGCAGGACCTACGAGCAGTACTTC. The chain carries TRBV28 and TRBJ2-7; D remains ambiguous. CDR1 MDHEN and CDR2 SYDVKM come from the germline V gene. V lost 10 bases, J lost 2 bases, and 18 bases lay in between. CDR3 length: 14 amino acids.

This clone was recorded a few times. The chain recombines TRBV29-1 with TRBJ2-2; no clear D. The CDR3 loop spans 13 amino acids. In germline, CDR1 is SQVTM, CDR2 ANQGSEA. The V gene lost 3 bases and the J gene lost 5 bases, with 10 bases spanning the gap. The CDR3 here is CSVDALLTGELFF. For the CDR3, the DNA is TGCAGCGTTGATGCCCTCCTTACCGGGGAGCTGTTTTTT.

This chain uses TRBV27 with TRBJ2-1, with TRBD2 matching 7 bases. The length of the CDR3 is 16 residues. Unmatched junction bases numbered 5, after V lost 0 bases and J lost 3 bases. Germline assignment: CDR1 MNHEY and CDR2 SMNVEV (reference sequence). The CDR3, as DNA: TGTGCCAGCAGTTTATCGAGACTAGCAAGCTACAATGAGCAGTTCTTC. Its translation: CASSLSRLASYNEQFF.

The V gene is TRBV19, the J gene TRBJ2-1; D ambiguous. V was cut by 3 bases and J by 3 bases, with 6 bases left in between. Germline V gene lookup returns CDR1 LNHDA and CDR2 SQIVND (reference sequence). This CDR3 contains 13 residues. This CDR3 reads CASSMFSYNEQFF. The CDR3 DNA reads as TGTGCCAGTAGTATGTTCAGCTACAATGAGCAGTTCTTC.

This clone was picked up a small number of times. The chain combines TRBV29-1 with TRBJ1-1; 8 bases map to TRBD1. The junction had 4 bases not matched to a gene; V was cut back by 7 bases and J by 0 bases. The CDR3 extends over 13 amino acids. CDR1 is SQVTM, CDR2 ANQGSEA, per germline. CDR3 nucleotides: TGCAGCGGCCTACAGGGGGTGAACACTGAAGCTTTCTTT. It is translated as CSGLQGVNTEAFF.

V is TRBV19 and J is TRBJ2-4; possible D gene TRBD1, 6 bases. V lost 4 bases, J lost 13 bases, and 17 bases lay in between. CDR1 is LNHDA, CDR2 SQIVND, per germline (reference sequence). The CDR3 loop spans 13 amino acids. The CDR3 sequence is CASSTPRGSPQYF. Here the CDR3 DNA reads TGTGCCAGTAGTACACCGAGGGGGTCCCCACAGTACTTC.

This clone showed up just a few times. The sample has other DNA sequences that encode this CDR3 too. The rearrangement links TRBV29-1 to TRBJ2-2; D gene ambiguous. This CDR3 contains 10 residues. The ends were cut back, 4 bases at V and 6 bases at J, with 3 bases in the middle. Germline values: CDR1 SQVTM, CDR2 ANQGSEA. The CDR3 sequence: CSVVSGELFF. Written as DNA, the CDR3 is TGCAGCGTTGTCTCCGGGGAGCTGTTTTTT.

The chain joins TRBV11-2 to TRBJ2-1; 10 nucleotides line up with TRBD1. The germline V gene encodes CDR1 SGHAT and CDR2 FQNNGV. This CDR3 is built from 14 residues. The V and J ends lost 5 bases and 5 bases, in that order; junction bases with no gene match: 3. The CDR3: CASSLGTGDNEQFF. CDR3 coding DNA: TGTGCCAGCAGCCTGGGGACAGGGGACAATGAGCAGTTCTTC.

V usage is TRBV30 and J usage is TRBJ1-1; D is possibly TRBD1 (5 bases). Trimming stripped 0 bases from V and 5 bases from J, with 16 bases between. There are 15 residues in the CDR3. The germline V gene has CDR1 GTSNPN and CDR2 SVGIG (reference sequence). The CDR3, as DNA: TGTGCCTGGAGTGTACTTCCCCAGGGCGGGACTGAAGCTTTCTTT. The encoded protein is CAWSVLPQGGTEAFF.

The CDR3 DNA reads TGTGCCAGCAGTGAATGGATAGAAAACATTCAGTACTTC. Translation: CASSEWIENIQYF. V gene TRBV25-1 combines with J gene TRBJ2-4; no reliable D call. The CDR3 runs to 13 residues. Germline-derived CDR1 and CDR2 are MGHDK and SYGVNS. The V and J ends lost 1 base and 5 bases respectively, with 6 bases between them.

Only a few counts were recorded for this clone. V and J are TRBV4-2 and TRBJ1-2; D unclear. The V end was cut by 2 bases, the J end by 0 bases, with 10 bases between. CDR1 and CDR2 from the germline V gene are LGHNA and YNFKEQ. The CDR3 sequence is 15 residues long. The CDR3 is CASSQKPTANYGYTF. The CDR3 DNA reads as TGTGCCAGCAGCCAAAAGCCTACAGCTAACTATGGCTACACCTTC.

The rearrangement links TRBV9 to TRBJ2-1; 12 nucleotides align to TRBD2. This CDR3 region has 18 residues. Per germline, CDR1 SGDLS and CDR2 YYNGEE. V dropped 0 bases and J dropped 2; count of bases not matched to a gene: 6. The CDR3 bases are TGTGCCAGCAGCGTAGAAGGACTAGCGGGGAGGGCCTACAATGAGCAGTTCTTC. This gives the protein CASSVEGLAGRAYNEQFF. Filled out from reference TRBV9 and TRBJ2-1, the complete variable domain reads DSGVTQTPKHLITATGQRVTLRCSPRSGDLSVYWYQQSLDQGLQFLIQYYNGEERAKGNILERFSAQQFPDLHSELNLSSLELGDSALYFCASSVEGLAGRAYNEQFFGPGTRLTVL.

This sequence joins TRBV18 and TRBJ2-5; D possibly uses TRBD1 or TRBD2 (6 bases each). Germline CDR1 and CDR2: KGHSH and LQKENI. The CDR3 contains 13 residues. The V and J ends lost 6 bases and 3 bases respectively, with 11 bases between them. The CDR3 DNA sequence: TGTGCCAGCTCTCGGGGGCCCGAAGAGACCCAGTACTTC. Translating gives CASSRGPEETQYF.

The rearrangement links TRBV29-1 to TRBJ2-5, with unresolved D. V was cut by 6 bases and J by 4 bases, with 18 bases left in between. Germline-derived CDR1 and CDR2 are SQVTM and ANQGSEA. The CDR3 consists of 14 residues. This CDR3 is CSVASGTNLETQYF. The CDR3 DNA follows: TGCAGCGTGGCCTCCGGAACCAACTTAGAGACCCAGTACTTC.

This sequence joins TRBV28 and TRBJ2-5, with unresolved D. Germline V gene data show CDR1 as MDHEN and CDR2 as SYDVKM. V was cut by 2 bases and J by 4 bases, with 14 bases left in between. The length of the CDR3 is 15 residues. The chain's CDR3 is CASSLEVSHLETQYF. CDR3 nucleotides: TGTGCCAGCAGTTTAGAGGTGTCCCATCTAGAGACCCAGTACTTC.